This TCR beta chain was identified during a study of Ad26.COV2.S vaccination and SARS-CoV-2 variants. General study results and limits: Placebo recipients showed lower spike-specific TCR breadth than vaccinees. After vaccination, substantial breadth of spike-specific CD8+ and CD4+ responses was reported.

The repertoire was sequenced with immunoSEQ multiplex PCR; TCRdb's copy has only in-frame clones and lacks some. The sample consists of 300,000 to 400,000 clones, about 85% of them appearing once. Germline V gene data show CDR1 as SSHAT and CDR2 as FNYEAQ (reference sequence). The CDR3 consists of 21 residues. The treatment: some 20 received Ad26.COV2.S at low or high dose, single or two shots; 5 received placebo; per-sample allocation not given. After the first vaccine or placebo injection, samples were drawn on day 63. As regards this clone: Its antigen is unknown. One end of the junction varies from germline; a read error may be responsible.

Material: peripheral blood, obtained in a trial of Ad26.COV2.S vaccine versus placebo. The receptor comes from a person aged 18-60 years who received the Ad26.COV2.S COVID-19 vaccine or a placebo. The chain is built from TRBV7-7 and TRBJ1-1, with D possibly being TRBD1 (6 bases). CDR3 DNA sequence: TGTGCTAGCAGCCTTGCCAATCTCAGGGGTGGTTTGAGTCCTATGAACACTGAAGCTTTCTTT. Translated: CASSLANLRGGLSPMNTEAFF.